This T cell receptor (beta chain) was identified in a study of blood T cells in healthy people across ages. In the study overall: Researchers report that template switching captured about one barcoded beta molecule per two T cells. Study-level points and caveats: Higher diversity, along with more naive CD4+ cells, distinguished long-lived donors from aged donors. Estimated diversity across one million T cells was deemed an underestimate.

The sample holds a few counts of this clonotype. No antigen is known for it. The CDR3 extends over 13 amino acids. CDR1 is KGHDR, CDR2 SFDVKD, per germline. With 9 bases clipped from V and 5 bases from J, the junction kept 5 bases outside the gene matches. Through a sample-barcoded 5' primer and a J-beta primer mix, a second PCR was run for roughly 6 to 11 cycles. MiXCR was run by TCRdb on the 5' RACE reads, yielding one entry per CDR3 protein. The sample holds 550,000 to 600,000 distinct CDR3 sequences, around 48% seen once. The chain recombines TRBV24-1 with TRBJ2-5; 10 nucleotides line up with TRBD1. Sequencing input: blood. This sequence was found in a man older than 75 in good health. In nucleotides, the CDR3 is TGTGCCACCGGAGGACAGGGGGTGGAGACCCAGTACTTC. As protein: CATGGQGVETQYF.